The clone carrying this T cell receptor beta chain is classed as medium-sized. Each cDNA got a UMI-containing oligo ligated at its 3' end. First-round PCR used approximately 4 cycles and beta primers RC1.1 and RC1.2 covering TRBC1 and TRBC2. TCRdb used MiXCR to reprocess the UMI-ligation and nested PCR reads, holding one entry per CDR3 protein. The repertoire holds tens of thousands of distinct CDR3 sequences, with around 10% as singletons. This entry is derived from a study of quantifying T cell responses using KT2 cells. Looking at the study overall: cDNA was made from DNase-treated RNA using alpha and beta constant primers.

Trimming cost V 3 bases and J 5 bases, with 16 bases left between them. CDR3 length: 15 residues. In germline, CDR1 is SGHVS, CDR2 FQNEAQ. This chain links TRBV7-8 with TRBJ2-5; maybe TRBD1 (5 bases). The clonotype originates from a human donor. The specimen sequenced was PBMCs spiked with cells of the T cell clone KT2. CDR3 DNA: TGTGCCAGCAGCTTCAGTCAGGGTTTGGGGGAGACCCAGTACTTC. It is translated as CASSFSQGLGETQYF. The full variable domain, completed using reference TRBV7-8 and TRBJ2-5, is GAGVSQSPRYKVAKRGQDVALRCDPISGHVSLFWYQQALGQGPEFLTYFQNEAQLDKSGLPSDRFFAERPEGSVSTLKIQRTQQEDSAVYLCASSFSQGLGETQYFGPGTRLLVL.